This T cell receptor (beta chain) originates from a study of T-cell reconstitution after alpha-beta-depleted transplantation in children. Study-wide results and caveats: T-cell numbers and diversity, one year after transplant, stemmed largely from T cells that were newly produced. Several hundred expanded graft clones reportedly gave rise to the alpha-beta T cells present about two months after transplant. Some patients showed high day-60 TCRbeta diversity, which derived from surviving recipient T cells and thymic progenitors.

Molecular barcoding with unique molecular identifiers was used for the TCRbeta library. MiXCR, run by TCRdb on the PCR reads, gives a single entry per CDR3 protein. Here the sample spans roughly 160,000 distinct CDR3 sequences, 11% being singletons. The CDR3 has 15 amino acids. With V trimmed by 2 bases and J by 7 bases, 9 bases remained unmatched. Germline V gives CDR1 SGHRS, CDR2 YFSETQ. This clonotype occurred many times. The antigen is unknown. The sequences come from PBMCs, collected before TCRalphabeta/CD19-depleted stem cell transplant. This receptor was obtained from a boy aged 2 to 10 with acute myeloid leukemia, due to receive a stem cell transplant. The chain employs TRBV5-1 and TRBJ1-2; the match to TRBD1 covers 9 bases. The CDR3 DNA follows: TGCGCCAGCAGCTTCTCTACAGGGGGCGGTTCTGGCTACACCTTC. Amino acids: CASSFSTGGGSGYTF.